This TCR beta chain was observed in a study of blood T cells in healthy people across ages. Broader study findings: Age showed a roughly linear inverse relationship with TCR beta diversity per million T cells. The study regarded diversity estimates from one million T cells as underestimates.

Of note for this clonotype: Antigen specificity is unknown.

Primed by a sample-barcoded 5' primer and a J-beta primer mix, a second PCR proceeded for about 6 to 11 cycles. Each cDNA molecule was tagged by a template-switch adaptor that had 12 random nucleotides. TCRdb re-called the 5' RACE reads with MiXCR, one entry per CDR3 protein. Of about 620,000 distinct CDR3 sequences listed, about 50% are singletons. V lost 7 bases to trimming and J lost 2 bases, with 13 bases between them. This CDR3 has 14 residues. The specimen was blood. This clonotype originated in a woman aged 80 or over in good health. The chain joins TRBV12-3 or TRBV12-4 to TRBJ2-3, with D possibly TRBD2 on 5 matching bases. The CDR3 sequence is CASIGRAVTDTQYF. The DNA of the CDR3 is TGTGCCAGCATTGGCAGAGCGGTCACAGATACGCAGTATTTT.